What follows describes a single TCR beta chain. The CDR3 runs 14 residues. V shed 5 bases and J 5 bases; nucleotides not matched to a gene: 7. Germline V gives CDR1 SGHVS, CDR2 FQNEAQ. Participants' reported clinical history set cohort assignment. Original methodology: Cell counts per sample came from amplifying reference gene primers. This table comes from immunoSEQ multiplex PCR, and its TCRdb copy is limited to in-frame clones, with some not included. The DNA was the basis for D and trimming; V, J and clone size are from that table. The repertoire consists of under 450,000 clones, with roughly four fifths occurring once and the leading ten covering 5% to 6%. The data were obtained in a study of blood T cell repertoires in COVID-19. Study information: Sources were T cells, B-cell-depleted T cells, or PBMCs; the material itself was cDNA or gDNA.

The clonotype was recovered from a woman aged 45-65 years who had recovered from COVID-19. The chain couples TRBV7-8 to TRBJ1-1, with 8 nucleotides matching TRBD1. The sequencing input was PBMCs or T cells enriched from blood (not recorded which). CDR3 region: CASSPGQGRTEAFF. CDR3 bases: TGTGCCAGCAGCCCCGGACAGGGTCGAACTGAAGCTTTCTTT.